This TCR beta chain came from a study of blood T cell repertoires in COVID-19. CDR3 length: 14 residues. The germline gives CDR1 LNHNV, CDR2 YYDKDF (reference sequence). Between the trimmed V and J ends, which lost 0 bases and 6 bases, there was a span of 11 bases. The table lists this clone with a few counts. Produced via immunoSEQ multiplex PCR; TCRdb's table is partial and in-frame only. The sample shows approximately 250,000 clones, about 91% of them seen only once. The chain employs TRBV15 and TRBJ2-5, with D maybe TRBD2 (5 bases). The receptor comes from a woman between 40 and 55 years old with acute COVID-19. Material: PBMCs or T cells enriched from blood (not recorded which). The CDR3 nucleotides are TGTGCCACCAGCAGAGATCGGGGAGAGAAGACCCAGTACTTC. Translating gives CATSRDRGEKTQYF. Supplemented by reference TRBV15 and TRBJ2-5, the full variable domain reads DAMVIQNPRYQVTQFGKPVTLSCSQTLNHNVMYWYQQKSSQAPKLLFHYYDKDFNNEADTPDNFQSRRPNTSFCFLDIRSPGLGDTAMYLCATSRDRGEKTQYFGPGTRLLVL.